This is a list of T cell receptor beta chains from one sample in a study of T cells in localized non-small cell lung cancer. Libraries were prepared by immunoSEQ multiplex PCR; TCRdb keeps only in-frame clonotypes and omits some of them. The sample includes almost 2,500 clones, about 40% of them seen just once. Sequencing was performed on lung tumor tissue, taken before any cancer treatment. These receptors all stem from a male donor aged 60 or older with stage II squamous cell lung carcinoma. Each CDR3 is given with its conserved first and last residue. Each record gives: D gene, clone size, CDR3 length, V gene, J gene, CDR3 protein, CDR3 DNA. A D gene is named only where the DNA matches it firmly. Rows may omit the clone size; those that give it use once, few, many or a size class.

d_gene: NA
abundance: NA
len: 15
v_gene: TRBV6-8
j_gene: TRBJ2-7
CDR3aa: CASSRVGAQGGEQYF
CDR3nt: TGTGCCAGCAGTCGGGTAGGGGCACAGGGTGGTGAGCAGTACTTC

d_gene: NA
abundance: few
len: 12
v_gene: TRBV2
j_gene: TRBJ2-7
CDR3aa: CASESPLYEQYF
CDR3nt: TGTGCCAGCGAAAGCCCCCTCTACGAGCAGTACTTC

d_gene: NA
abundance: few
len: 15
v_gene: TRBV4-1
j_gene: TRBJ1-1
CDR3aa: CASSQNGGGITEAFF
CDR3nt: TGCGCCAGCAGCCAAAATGGGGGCGGAATCACTGAAGCTTTCTTT

d_gene: NA
abundance: few
len: 15
v_gene: TRBV11-3
j_gene: TRBJ1-1
CDR3aa: CASSLGGTRNTEAFF
CDR3nt: TGTGCCAGCAGCTTAGGGGGAACAAGGAACACTGAAGCTTTCTTT

d_gene: NA
abundance: NA
len: 13
v_gene: TRBV14
j_gene: TRBJ2-6
CDR3aa: CATRESGANVLTF
CDR3nt: TGTGCCACGCGGGAATCTGGGGCCAACGTCCTGACTTTC

d_gene: NA
abundance: few
len: 13
v_gene: TRBV2
j_gene: TRBJ1-4
CDR3aa: CASSGLSNEKLFF
CDR3nt: TGTGCCAGCTCGGGGCTATCTAATGAAAAACTGTTTTTT

d_gene: NA
abundance: medium-sized
len: 14
v_gene: TRBV12-2
j_gene: TRBJ2-2
CDR3aa: CAKSTSGYTGELFF
CDR3nt: TGTGCCAAATCTACTAGCGGATACACCGGGGAGCTGTTTTTT

d_gene: TRBD1
abundance: NA
len: 15
v_gene: TRBV28
j_gene: TRBJ1-1
CDR3aa: CASIESGTGAPEAFF
CDR3nt: TGTGCCAGCATTGAATCCGGGACAGGCGCCCCTGAAGCTTTCTTT

d_gene: NA
abundance: medium-sized
len: 15
v_gene: TRBV4-1
j_gene: TRBJ1-2
CDR3aa: CASSHFGALGYGYTF
CDR3nt: TGCGCCAGCAGCCACTTTGGGGCCCTAGGGTATGGCTACACCTTC

d_gene: NA
abundance: few
len: 12
v_gene: TRBV6-8
j_gene: TRBJ1-4
CDR3aa: CASSVWNEKLFF
CDR3nt: TGTGCCAGCAGTGTCTGGAATGAAAAACTGTTTTTT

d_gene: NA
abundance: NA
len: 11
v_gene: TRBV12-5
j_gene: TRBJ2-3
CDR3aa: CASGLPDTQYF
CDR3nt: TGTGCTAGTGGTTTGCCAGATACGCAGTATTTT

d_gene: NA
abundance: NA
len: 14
v_gene: TRBV2
j_gene: TRBJ2-5
CDR3aa: CASSLHSLQETQYF
CDR3nt: TGTGCCAGCAGTCTTCACTCCCTCCAAGAGACCCAGTACTTC

d_gene: NA
abundance: NA
len: 12
v_gene: TRBV9
j_gene: TRBJ2-3
CDR3aa: CASSGEGDTQYF
CDR3nt: TGTGCCAGCAGCGGAGAAGGGGATACGCAGTATTTT

d_gene: TRBD1
abundance: NA
len: 15
v_gene: TRBV11-3
j_gene: TRBJ2-5
CDR3aa: CASSLGQGADETQYF
CDR3nt: TGTGCCAGCAGCTTAGGACAGGGCGCAGATGAGACCCAGTACTTC

d_gene: NA
abundance: NA
len: 16
v_gene: TRBV14
j_gene: TRBJ1-3
CDR3aa: CASSQELRAGGNTIYF
CDR3nt: TGTGCCAGCAGCCAAGAGCTGCGGGCAGGAGGAAACACCATATATTTT

d_gene: NA
abundance: NA
len: 15
v_gene: TRBV6-8
j_gene: TRBJ2-5
CDR3aa: CASTATEMLRETQYF
CDR3nt: TGTGCCAGCACTGCGACAGAGATGCTCCGTGAGACCCAGTACTTC

d_gene: TRBD2
abundance: NA
len: 14
v_gene: TRBV14
j_gene: TRBJ2-7
CDR3aa: CASSSAGGGYEQYF
CDR3nt: TGTGCCAGCAGCTCAGCCGGGGGGGGCTACGAGCAGTACTTC

d_gene: NA
abundance: NA
len: 12
v_gene: TRBV19
j_gene: TRBJ1-1
CDR3aa: CASSMMDTEAFF
CDR3nt: TGTGCCAGTAGTATGATGGACACTGAAGCTTTCTTT

d_gene: NA
abundance: few
len: 17
v_gene: TRBV18
j_gene: TRBJ2-6
CDR3aa: CASSPPGPNSGANVLTF
CDR3nt: TGTGCCAGCTCACCCCCGGGCCCTAACTCTGGGGCCAACGTCCTGACTTTC

d_gene: NA
abundance: NA
len: 12
v_gene: TRBV28
j_gene: TRBJ1-1
CDR3aa: CASSSGSTEAFF
CDR3nt: TGTGCCAGCAGCTCAGGGAGCACTGAAGCTTTCTTT

d_gene: NA
abundance: NA
len: 13
v_gene: TRBV28
j_gene: TRBJ2-7
CDR3aa: CASSFDGAYEQYF
CDR3nt: TGTGCCAGCAGTTTTGACGGAGCCTACGAGCAGTACTTC

d_gene: TRBD1
abundance: few
len: 12
v_gene: TRBV2
j_gene: TRBJ2-7
CDR3aa: CASSSDRLEQYF
CDR3nt: TGTGCCAGCAGCTCGGACAGGCTGGAGCAGTACTTC

d_gene: TRBD2
abundance: few
len: 16
v_gene: TRBV19
j_gene: TRBJ2-4
CDR3aa: CASGLAGGEGKNIQYF
CDR3nt: TGTGCCAGTGGGCTAGCGGGAGGCGAGGGCAAAAACATTCAGTACTTC

d_gene: TRBD1
abundance: NA
len: 14
v_gene: TRBV9
j_gene: TRBJ2-7
CDR3aa: CASSVQGASYEQYF
CDR3nt: TGTGCCAGCAGCGTACAGGGGGCTTCCTACGAGCAGTACTTC

d_gene: TRBD1
abundance: NA
len: 13
v_gene: TRBV29-1
j_gene: TRBJ1-1
CDR3aa: CSAGGQGNTEAFF
CDR3nt: TGCAGCGCGGGGGGACAGGGGAACACTGAAGCTTTCTTT

d_gene: NA
abundance: NA
len: 14
v_gene: TRBV11-3
j_gene: TRBJ2-3
CDR3aa: CASSLEWTPDTQYF
CDR3nt: TGTGCCAGCAGCTTAGAGTGGACACCAGATACGCAGTATTTT

d_gene: TRBD2
abundance: NA
len: 17
v_gene: TRBV11-1
j_gene: TRBJ2-2
CDR3aa: CASSLASGGASTGELFF
CDR3nt: TGTGCCAGCAGCTTGGCTAGCGGGGGGGCCAGCACCGGGGAGCTGTTTTTT

d_gene: TRBD1
abundance: few
len: 15
v_gene: TRBV6-8
j_gene: TRBJ2-7
CDR3aa: CASSPRDRGSYEQYF
CDR3nt: TGTGCCAGCAGTCCCAGGGACAGGGGATCCTACGAGCAGTACTTC

d_gene: NA
abundance: NA
len: 12
v_gene: TRBV18
j_gene: TRBJ2-5
CDR3aa: CASSPTQETQYF
CDR3nt: TGTGCCAGCTCACCAACTCAAGAGACCCAGTACTTC

d_gene: TRBD2
abundance: NA
len: 17
v_gene: TRBV6-8
j_gene: TRBJ2-3
CDR3aa: CASSYSGTSGGGYTQYF
CDR3nt: TGTGCCAGCAGTTACTCCGGGACTAGCGGGGGTGGCTATACGCAGTATTTT

d_gene: TRBD1
abundance: few
len: 15
v_gene: TRBV18
j_gene: TRBJ2-3
CDR3aa: CASSHPGQITDTQYF
CDR3nt: TGTGCCAGCTCACACCCGGGACAGATCACAGATACGCAGTATTTT

d_gene: TRBD1
abundance: once
len: 14
v_gene: TRBV15
j_gene: TRBJ1-1
CDR3aa: CATSMDRVNTEAFF
CDR3nt: TGTGCCACCAGCATGGACAGGGTGAACACTGAAGCTTTCTTT

d_gene: NA
abundance: NA
len: 15
v_gene: TRBV19
j_gene: TRBJ1-2
CDR3aa: CASSPRRDTVYGYTF
CDR3nt: TGTGCCAGTAGTCCGAGACGGGATACAGTCTATGGCTACACCTTC

d_gene: TRBD2
abundance: NA
len: 16
v_gene: TRBV19
j_gene: TRBJ2-1
CDR3aa: CASRARTSGGANEQFF
CDR3nt: TGTGCCAGTAGGGCCCGGACTAGCGGGGGGGCCAATGAGCAGTTCTTC

d_gene: NA
abundance: once
len: 17
v_gene: TRBV18
j_gene: TRBJ1-1
CDR3aa: CASSPYRSGTMNTEAFF
CDR3nt: TGTGCCAGCTCACCTTACAGATCAGGTACCATGAACACTGAAGCTTTCTTT

d_gene: TRBD1
abundance: few
len: 17
v_gene: TRBV6-8
j_gene: TRBJ2-7
CDR3aa: CASSYSADWGTAYEQYF
CDR3nt: TGTGCCAGCAGTTACTCGGCCGATTGGGGGACAGCCTACGAGCAGTACTTC

d_gene: TRBD1
abundance: NA
len: 17
v_gene: TRBV29-1
j_gene: TRBJ1-1
CDR3aa: CSVEDPGRGLKNTEAFF
CDR3nt: TGCAGCGTTGAAGACCCGGGGAGGGGGCTAAAGAACACTGAAGCTTTCTTT